This T cell receptor (beta chain) was captured in a study of blood T cell repertoires in COVID-19. Study as a whole: Sources were T cells, B-cell-depleted T cells, or PBMCs; the material itself was cDNA or gDNA.

Under the authors' procedure: It was from reference gene primer amplification that nucleated cell counts were estimated. Repertoires were generated with immunoSEQ multiplex PCR, while TCRdb's copy carries only in-frame clones and drops some. The V and J calls and the clone size are those of that table, but D and trimming were determined from the DNA. The table includes fewer than 200,000 clones, over 80% detected once. CDR1 is SGHNT and CDR2 is YYREEE in the germline V gene (reference sequence). The V end lost 1 base, the J end lost 0 bases, and 7 bases lay between the germline ends. The CDR3 extends over 15 amino acids.

The specimen was peripheral blood. This chain connects TRBV5-4 to TRBJ1-4; D not resolved. The sequence came from a woman between 70 and 85 years old with COVID-19, enrolled during active disease. CDR3: CASSLSMATNEKLFF. The CDR3 DNA is TGTGCCAGCAGCTTGAGCATGGCAACTAATGAAAAACTGTTTTTT.